What follows are 25 T cell receptor beta chains derived from one specimen sequenced in a study of PD-1 blockade in classical Hodgkin lymphoma. Sequenced by immunoSEQ multiplex PCR; TCRdb stores in-frame clones only, minus some. The table shows 32,000 or so clones, with 85% to 90% occurring only once. Time point indicated: cycle 4 day 1 (C4D1), after 5 to 7 weeks of nivolumab. Every patient was affected by relapse after autologous stem cell transplantation, while exposure to brentuximab vedotin was not uniform. Thawed PBMCs were the source of CD4+ T cells, purified by magnetic negative selection. Sequenced material: CD4+ T cells from blood, taken before the fourth cycle of nivolumab. These receptors all stem from a human donor with classical Hodgkin lymphoma.

J is TRBJ2-7 and V is TRBV5-1; tentatively, D is TRBD1 (6 bases). The CDR3 is 12 amino acids. The germline CDR1 and CDR2 sequences are SGHRS and YFSETQ. V was trimmed by 4 bases and J by 4 bases, leaving 9 bases between them. CDR3 sequence reads: CASSVQGYEQYF. CDR3 bases: TGCGCCAGCAGCGTACAGGGATACGAGCAGTACTTC.

The V gene is TRBV19, the J gene TRBJ2-5, with 10 bases identical to TRBD1. Germline assignment: CDR1 LNHDA and CDR2 SQIVND (reference sequence). The CDR3 has 17 residues. The ends lost 3 bases at V and 1 base at J; junction bases unmatched: 8. In DNA form, the CDR3 reads TGTGCCAGTAGTATCTTAGGGACAGGGGCCATCCAAGAGACCCAGTACTTC. The encoded protein is CASSILGTGAIQETQYF.

V and J are TRBV28 and TRBJ2-2; 12 bases align to TRBD2. CDR3 size: 17 residues. Germline trimming cut 3 bases from V and 5 bases from J; bases unmatched to any gene: 7. Germline CDR1 MDHEN, CDR2 SYDVKM. In nucleotides, the CDR3 is TGTGCCAGCAGTTTCACTAGCGGGAGGACGCGTACCGGGGAGCTGTTTTTT. Protein sequence: CASSFTSGRTRTGELFF.

The chain recombines TRBV7-9 with TRBJ2-1; D may match TRBD1 or TRBD2 (6 bases each). Germline loops: CDR1 SEHNR, CDR2 FQNEAQ (reference sequence). The CDR3 runs to 16 residues. The germline V and J ends were trimmed by 4 bases and 4 bases, with 17 bases remaining between them. The CDR3 loop reads CASSSDSPGTYNEQFF. The DNA of the CDR3 is TGTGCCAGCAGCTCGGACAGTCCGGGGACTTACAATGAGCAGTTCTTC.

This rearrangement joins TRBV4-1 to TRBJ2-4; 7 bases agree with TRBD1. With V trimmed by 4 bases and J by 5 bases, 11 bases remained unmatched. The CDR3 covers 16 residues. Germline V lookup: CDR1 MGHRA, CDR2 YSYEKL. CDR3 coding DNA: TGCGCCAGCAGCCGCTCCACCGGGACAGCGGAAAACATTCAGTACTTC. This sequence encodes CASSRSTGTAENIQYF.

The chain uses TRBV19 and TRBJ2-6; D not certain. Trimming stripped 8 bases from V and 4 bases from J, with 15 bases between. The CDR3 is 15 residues long. In germline, CDR1 is LNHDA, CDR2 SQIVND (reference sequence). The CDR3 coding sequence is TGTGCCAGTCACGCCTTGACTGCGGGGGCCAACGTCCTGACTTTC. It specifies CASHALTAGANVLTF. The variable domain in full, completed from reference TRBV19 and TRBJ2-6, reads DGGITQSPKYLFRKEGQNVTLSCEQNLNHDAMYWYRQDPGQGLRLIYYSQIVNDFQKGDIAEGYSVSREKKESFPLTVTSAQKNPTAFYLCASHALTAGANVLTFGAGSRLTVL.

Only one count was recorded for this clone. The chain links TRBV2 to TRBJ2-7; 10 bases are shared with TRBD1. With V trimmed by 8 bases and J by 5 bases, 6 bases remained unmatched. The CDR3 is 13 residues long. Germline CDR1 and CDR2: SNHLY and FYNNEI. The CDR3 DNA reads as TGTGCCAGCGTTCGGGACAGGGGTCACGAGCAGTACTTC. It yields the protein CASVRDRGHEQYF.

The chain has TRBV19 and TRBJ1-2; D might be TRBD1 (5 bases). The V gene lost 5 bases and the J gene lost 5 bases, with 21 bases spanning the gap. Germline CDR1 reads LNHDA; CDR2 reads SQIVND (reference sequence). The CDR3 length is 16 residues. CDR3 protein: CASSPQDRDQVYGYTF. CDR3 DNA sequence: TGTGCCAGTAGTCCACAGGACCGGGACCAGGTATATGGCTACACCTTC.

The count of this clone is one. This rearrangement joins TRBV6-1 to TRBJ2-7; possible D gene TRBD1, 5 bases. Germline values: CDR1 MNHNS, CDR2 SASEGT. There are 14 residues in the CDR3. V was shortened by 3 bases and J by 2 bases, with 11 bases between the two germline ends. This chain's CDR3 is CASSDHRPPYEQYF. The DNA of the CDR3 is TGTGCCAGCAGTGACCACAGGCCACCCTACGAGCAGTACTTC.

The V gene is TRBV6-1, the J gene TRBJ1-2; 7 nucleotides match TRBD1. This CDR3 region has 13 residues. The junction had 5 bases not matched to a gene; V was cut back by 1 base and J by 9 bases. Germline V lookup: CDR1 MNHNS, CDR2 SASEGT. In DNA form, the CDR3 reads TGTGCCAGCAGTGAAGAGGGGGCCAGTAGCTACACCTTC. It codes for CASSEEGASSYTF.

The count of this clone is one. The chain carries TRBV9 and TRBJ2-3, with 9 bases identical to TRBD2. This CDR3 is built from 20 residues. Per germline, CDR1 SGDLS and CDR2 YYNGEE. V lost 0 bases to trimming and J lost 5 bases; unmatched junction nucleotides: 19. In nucleotides, the CDR3 is TGTGCCAGCAGCGTAGAGGTCGGGGGGGTAGCGGGAGTGTCGGGAGATACGCAGTATTTT. This gives the protein CASSVEVGGVAGVSGDTQYF.

V is TRBV7-3 and J is TRBJ2-5, with 9 nucleotides matching TRBD1. From germline, CDR1 is SGHTA and CDR2 FQGTGA. Trimming removed 5 bases from V and 5 bases from J; junction bases left unmatched: 9. The CDR3 consists of 15 residues. CDR3 residues: CASSRTGTGMETQYF. In DNA form, the CDR3 reads TGTGCCAGCAGCCGTACCGGGACAGGGATGGAGACCCAGTACTTC.

This chain links TRBV29-1 with TRBJ2-7, with D perhaps assigned TRBD1 or TRBD2 (5 bases each). Germline CDR1 and CDR2: SQVTM and ANQGSEA. This CDR3 is built from 11 residues. V dropped 7 bases and J dropped 2 bases, with 9 bases sitting between them. CDR3 coding DNA: TGCAGCGGGGGGTCGGCCTACGAGCAGTACTTC. It codes for CSGGSAYEQYF.

The CDR3 region has the DNA TGTGCCAGCGCCTCACTCTCTAGCGGGAGGTCCCAAGAGACCCAGTACTTC. Translating gives CASASLSSGRSQETQYF. This chain joins TRBV28 and TRBJ2-5, with 11 bases identical to TRBD2. The germline V gene encodes CDR1 MDHEN and CDR2 SYDVKM. The CDR3 has 17 amino acids. V trimming: 8 bases; J trimming: 1 base; junction bases outside the gene matches: 12.

The rearrangement uses TRBV28 and TRBJ1-1, with TRBD1 matching 7 bases. Germline V lookup: CDR1 MDHEN, CDR2 SYDVKM. The CDR3 totals 14 residues. The V segment lost 6 bases and the J segment 8 bases; nucleotides outside the gene matches: 12. The CDR3 coding sequence is TGTGCCAGCAGGCGTAGACGGGACAGAGGAGAAGCTTTCTTT. Translation: CASRRRRDRGEAFF.

The chain carries TRBV5-4 and TRBJ1-4; tentative D call: TRBD1 (5 bases). CDR1 SGHNT and CDR2 YYREEE come from the germline V gene (reference sequence). This CDR3 has 17 amino acids. Trimming left V 4 bases short and J 4 bases short, with 20 bases between. CDR3 DNA: TGTGCCAGCAGCGCAGGACACTCGAACCCCAGTAATGAAAAACTGTTTTTT. It encodes CASSAGHSNPSNEKLFF.

In this sample, this clone turned up once. The chain combines TRBV19 with TRBJ2-7; 7 bases match TRBD2. The trim removed 5 bases at V and 3 bases at J, leaving 13 bases unmatched. CDR3 size: 16 residues. The V gene's germline CDR1 is LNHDA and CDR2 SQIVND (reference sequence). The CDR3 loop is CASSSLPQRGSYEQYF. DNA for the CDR3: TGTGCCAGTAGTTCCTTACCTCAGCGGGGTAGCTACGAGCAGTACTTC.

The chain employs TRBV18 and TRBJ2-7, with TRBD2 identical over 14 bases. J was trimmed by 2 bases and V by 5 bases; bases with no gene match: 2. Germline values: CDR1 KGHSH, CDR2 LQKENI. The CDR3 runs 15 residues. CDR3 coding DNA: TGTGCCAGCTCAGAGACTAGCGGGAGGGCCTACGAGCAGTACTTC. Translation gives CASSETSGRAYEQYF.

The V and J genes are TRBV1 and TRBJ1-4; whether TRBD1, the table's D call, matches the DNA was not checked. TRBV1 is a pseudogene locus. CDR3 length equals 15 residues. CDR3 in DNA: TGCACCAGCAGCCAAGATCGGCAGGGGGATGAAAAACTGTTTTTT. This codes for CTSSQDRQGDEKLFF.

The chain couples TRBV10-3 to TRBJ1-5; no clear D gene. The V gene lost 3 bases and the J gene lost 0 bases, with 15 bases spanning the gap. CDR1 and CDR2 (germline): ENHRY, SYGVKD. The CDR3 runs 17 residues. The CDR3 nucleotides are TGTGCCATCAGTGACCATATCGGCCGGAATAGCAATCAGCCCCAGCATTTT. Its translation is CAISDHIGRNSNQPQHF.

The gene calls are TRBV18 and TRBJ2-2, with 7 bases aligning to TRBD1. Germline CDR1 reads KGHSH; CDR2 reads LQKENI. CDR3 size: 16 residues. Trimming cost V 8 bases and J 1 base; bases outside gene matches: 10. CDR3 region: CASTRDRVENTGELFF. The CDR3, as DNA: TGTGCCAGCACACGTGACAGGGTGGAGAACACCGGGGAGCTGTTTTTT.

The V call is TRBV19, the J call TRBJ1-3; D is uncertain. Trimming took off 5 bases at V and 0 bases at J, with 8 bases between the two ends. Germline CDR1 reads LNHDA; CDR2 reads SQIVND (reference sequence). CDR3 size: 14 residues. The CDR3 DNA is TGTGCCAGTAGTGTAACTAGCTCTGGAAACACCATATATTTT. Residues: CASSVTSSGNTIYF.

The CDR3 DNA reads as TGTGCCAGCAGTGAAGGAGTGCTAGCTGGCGGGGAGACCCAGTACTTC. Translated, it gives CASSEGVLAGGETQYF. This rearrangement joins TRBV2 to TRBJ2-5; the D gene is possibly TRBD2 (5 bases). Germline-derived CDR1 and CDR2 are SNHLY and FYNNEI. CDR3 length: 16 residues. Trimming removed 1 base from V and 5 bases from J, with 17 bases in between.

The gene calls are TRBV6-6 and TRBJ1-2; D is unclear. From germline, CDR1 is MNHNY and CDR2 SVGAGI (reference sequence). The CDR3 consists of 14 residues. The germline V and J ends were trimmed by 0 bases and 6 bases, with 11 bases remaining between them. For the CDR3, the DNA is TGTGCCAGCAGTTACTCTCGACAAAATCATGGCTACACCTTC. It specifies CASSYSRQNHGYTF.

The chain employs TRBV19 and TRBJ1-2; D might be TRBD1 (5 bases). The germline V and J ends were trimmed by 4 bases and 7 bases, with 16 bases remaining between them. The germline gives CDR1 LNHDA, CDR2 SQIVND (reference sequence). This CDR3 spans 14 amino acids. In DNA, the CDR3 is TGTGCCAGTAGTACAGAAGCACAGGTCGGTGGCTACACCTTC. This translates into CASSTEAQVGGYTF.